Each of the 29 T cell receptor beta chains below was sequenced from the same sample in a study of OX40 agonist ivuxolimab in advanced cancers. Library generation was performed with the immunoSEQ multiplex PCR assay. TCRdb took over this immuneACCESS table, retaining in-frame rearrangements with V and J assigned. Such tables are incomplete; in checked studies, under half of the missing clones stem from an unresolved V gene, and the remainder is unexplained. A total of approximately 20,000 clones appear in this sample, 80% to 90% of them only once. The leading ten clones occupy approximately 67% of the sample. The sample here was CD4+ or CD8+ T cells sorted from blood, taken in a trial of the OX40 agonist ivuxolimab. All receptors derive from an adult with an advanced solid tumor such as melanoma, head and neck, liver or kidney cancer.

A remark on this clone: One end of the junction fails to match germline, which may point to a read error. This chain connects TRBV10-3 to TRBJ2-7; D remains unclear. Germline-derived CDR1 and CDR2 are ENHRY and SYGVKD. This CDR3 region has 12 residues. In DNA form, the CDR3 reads TGTGCCACCGGGCTTGGCTCCGACGAGCAGTACTTC. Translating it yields CATGLGSDEQYF.

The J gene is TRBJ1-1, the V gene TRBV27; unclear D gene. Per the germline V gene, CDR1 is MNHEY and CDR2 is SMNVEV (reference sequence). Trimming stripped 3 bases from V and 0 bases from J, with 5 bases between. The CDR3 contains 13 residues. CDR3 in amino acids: CASSFVMNTEAFF. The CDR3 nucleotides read TGTGCCAGCAGTTTTGTCATGAACACTGAAGCTTTCTTT.

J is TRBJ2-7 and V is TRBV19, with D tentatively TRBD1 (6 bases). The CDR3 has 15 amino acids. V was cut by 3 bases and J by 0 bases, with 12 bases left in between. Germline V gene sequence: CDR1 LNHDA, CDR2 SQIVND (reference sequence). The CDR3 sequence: CASSILGTPSYEQYF. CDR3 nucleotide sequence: TGTGCCAGTAGTATTCTTGGGACACCCTCCTACGAGCAGTACTTC. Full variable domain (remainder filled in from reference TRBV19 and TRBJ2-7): DGGITQSPKYLFRKEGQNVTLSCEQNLNHDAMYWYRQDPGQGLRLIYYSQIVNDFQKGDIAEGYSVSREKKESFPLTVTSAQKNPTAFYLCASSILGTPSYEQYFGPGTRLTVT.

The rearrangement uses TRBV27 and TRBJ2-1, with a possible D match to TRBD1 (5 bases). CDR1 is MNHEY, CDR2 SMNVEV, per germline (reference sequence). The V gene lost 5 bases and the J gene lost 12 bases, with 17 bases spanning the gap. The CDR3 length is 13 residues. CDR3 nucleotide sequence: TGTGCCAGCAGTACAGGACCCTTTGACGCGCAGTTCTTC. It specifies CASSTGPFDAQFF.

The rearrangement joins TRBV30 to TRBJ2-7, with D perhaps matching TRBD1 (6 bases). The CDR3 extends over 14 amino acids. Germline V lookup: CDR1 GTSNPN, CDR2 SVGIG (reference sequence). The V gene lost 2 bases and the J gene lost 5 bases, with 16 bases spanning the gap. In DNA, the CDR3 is TGTGCCTGGAGTACAGGATACAGGGTCGACGAGCAGTACTTC. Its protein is CAWSTGYRVDEQYF.

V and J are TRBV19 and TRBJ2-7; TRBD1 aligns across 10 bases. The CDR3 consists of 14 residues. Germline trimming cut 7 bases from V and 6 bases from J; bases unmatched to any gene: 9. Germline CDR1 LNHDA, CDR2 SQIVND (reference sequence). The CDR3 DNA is TGTGCCAGTACAGCGGGACAGGGGATCGGCGAGCAGTACTTC. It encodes CASTAGQGIGEQYF.

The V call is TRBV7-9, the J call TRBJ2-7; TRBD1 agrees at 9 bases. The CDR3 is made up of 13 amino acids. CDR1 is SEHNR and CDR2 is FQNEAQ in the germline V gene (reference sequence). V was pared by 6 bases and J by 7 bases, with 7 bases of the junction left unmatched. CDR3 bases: TGTGCCAGCAGGGGACAGGGAAATGGTGAGCAGTACTTC. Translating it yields CASRGQGNGEQYF.

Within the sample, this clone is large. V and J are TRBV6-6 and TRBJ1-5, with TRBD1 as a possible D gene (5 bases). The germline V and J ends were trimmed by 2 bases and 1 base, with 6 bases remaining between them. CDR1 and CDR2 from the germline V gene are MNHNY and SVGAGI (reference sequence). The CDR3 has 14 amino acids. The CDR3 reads CASSYRGSNQPQHF. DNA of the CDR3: TGTGCCAGCAGTTACCGGGGGAGCAATCAGCCCCAGCATTTT.

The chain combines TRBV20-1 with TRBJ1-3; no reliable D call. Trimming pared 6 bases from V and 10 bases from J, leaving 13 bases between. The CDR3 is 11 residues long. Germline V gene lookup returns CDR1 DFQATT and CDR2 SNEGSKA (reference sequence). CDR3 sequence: CSANDRGTIYF. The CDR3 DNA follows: TGCAGTGCAAACGATCGGGGAACCATATATTTT.

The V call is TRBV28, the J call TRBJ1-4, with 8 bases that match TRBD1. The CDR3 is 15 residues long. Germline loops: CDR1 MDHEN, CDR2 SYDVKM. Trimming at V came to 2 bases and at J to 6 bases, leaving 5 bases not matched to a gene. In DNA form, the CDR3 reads TGTGCCAGCAGTTTAGTAGGACAGGGTGATGAAAAACTGTTTTTT. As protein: CASSLVGQGDEKLFF.

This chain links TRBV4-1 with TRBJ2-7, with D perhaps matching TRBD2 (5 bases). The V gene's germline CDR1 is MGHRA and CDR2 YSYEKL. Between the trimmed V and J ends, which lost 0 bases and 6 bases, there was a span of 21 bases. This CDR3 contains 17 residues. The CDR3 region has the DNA TGCGCCAGCAGCCAAGACGGGGTAGGGCCCATCCTACCCGAGCAGTACTTC. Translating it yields CASSQDGVGPILPEQYF.

CDR3 nucleotides: TGTGCCAGCAGCCTGGTGAACAATGAGCAGTTCTTC. Its protein is CASSLVNNEQFF. The rearrangement uses TRBV7-8 and TRBJ2-1; D not certain. The CDR3 covers 12 residues. V lost 5 bases and J lost 5, with 7 bases in between. Per the germline V gene, CDR1 is SGHVS and CDR2 is FQNEAQ.

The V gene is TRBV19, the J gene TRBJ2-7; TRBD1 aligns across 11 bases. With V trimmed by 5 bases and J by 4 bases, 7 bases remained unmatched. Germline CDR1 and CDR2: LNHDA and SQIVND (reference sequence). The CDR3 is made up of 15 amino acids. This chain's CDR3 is CASSPGQGATYEQYF. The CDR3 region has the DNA TGTGCCAGTAGTCCCGGACAGGGGGCGACTTACGAGCAGTACTTC.

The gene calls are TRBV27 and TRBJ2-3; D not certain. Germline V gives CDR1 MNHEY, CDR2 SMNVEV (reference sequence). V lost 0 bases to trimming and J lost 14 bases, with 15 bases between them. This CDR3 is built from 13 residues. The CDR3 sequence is CASSLSLGSSGYF. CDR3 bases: TGTGCCAGCAGTTTATCGTTGGGATCAAGTGGGTATTTT.

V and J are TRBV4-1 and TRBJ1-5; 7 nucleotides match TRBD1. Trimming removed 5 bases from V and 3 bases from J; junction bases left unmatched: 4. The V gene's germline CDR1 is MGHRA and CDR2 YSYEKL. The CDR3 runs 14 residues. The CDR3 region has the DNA TGCGCCAGCAGCTTAACAGGGGACAATCAGCCCCAGCATTTT. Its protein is CASSLTGDNQPQHF.

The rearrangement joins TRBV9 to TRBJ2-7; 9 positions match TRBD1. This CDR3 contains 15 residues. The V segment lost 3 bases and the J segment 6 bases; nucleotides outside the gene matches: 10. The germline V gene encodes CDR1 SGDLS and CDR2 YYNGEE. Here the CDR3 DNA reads TGTGCCAGCAGCGCACGGGACAGGGAGAATAGCGAGCAGTACTTC. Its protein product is CASSARDRENSEQYF.

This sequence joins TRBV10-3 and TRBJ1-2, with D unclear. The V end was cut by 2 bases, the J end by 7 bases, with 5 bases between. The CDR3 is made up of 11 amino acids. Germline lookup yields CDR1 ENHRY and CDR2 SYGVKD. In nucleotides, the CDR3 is TGTGCCATCAGTGAGGGGAGTGGCTACACCTTC. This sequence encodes CAISEGSGYTF.

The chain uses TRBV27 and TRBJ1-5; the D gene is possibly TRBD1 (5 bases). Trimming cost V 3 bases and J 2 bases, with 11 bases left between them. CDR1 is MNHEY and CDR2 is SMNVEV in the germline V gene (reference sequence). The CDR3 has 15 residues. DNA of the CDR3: TGTGCCAGCAGTTTTGGTGGAGGGGGCAATCAGCCCCAGCATTTT. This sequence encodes CASSFGGGGNQPQHF.

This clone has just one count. The chain's CDR3 is CASSDGENTEAFF. CDR3 DNA sequence: TGTGCCAGCAGTGATGGGGAGAACACTGAAGCTTTCTTT. The V and J genes are TRBV6-4 and TRBJ1-1; D gene ambiguous. Trimming pared 3 bases from V and 1 base from J, leaving 6 bases between. Germline CDR1 is MRHNA and CDR2 is SNTAGT. This CDR3 contains 13 residues.

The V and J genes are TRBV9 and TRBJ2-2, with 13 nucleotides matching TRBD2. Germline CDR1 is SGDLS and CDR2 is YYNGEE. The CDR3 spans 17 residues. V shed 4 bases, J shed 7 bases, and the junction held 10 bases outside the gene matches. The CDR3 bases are TGTGCCAGCAGCCCTAGACTAGCGGGAGGTCGGGACGGGGAGCTGTTTTTT. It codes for CASSPRLAGGRDGELFF.

DNA for the CDR3: TGTGCCAGCAGCTTGGGGCTTCCGAGCTCCTACAATGAGCAGTTCTTC. This sequence encodes CASSLGLPSSYNEQFF. The chain employs TRBV5-8 and TRBJ2-1, with D unclear. Germline CDR1 and CDR2: SGHTS and YDEGEE. The V gene lost 0 bases and the J gene lost 0 bases, with 10 bases spanning the gap. The CDR3 loop spans 16 amino acids.

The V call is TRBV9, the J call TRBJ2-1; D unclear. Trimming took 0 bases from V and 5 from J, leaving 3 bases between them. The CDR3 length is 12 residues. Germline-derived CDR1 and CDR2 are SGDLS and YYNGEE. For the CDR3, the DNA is TGTGCCAGCAGCGTAGAGAACAATGAGCAGTTCTTC. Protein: CASSVENNEQFF.

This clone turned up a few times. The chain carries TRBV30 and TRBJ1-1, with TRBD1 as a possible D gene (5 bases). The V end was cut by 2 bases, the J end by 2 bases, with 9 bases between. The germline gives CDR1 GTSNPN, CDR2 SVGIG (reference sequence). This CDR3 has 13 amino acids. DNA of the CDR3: TGTGCCTGGAGTCAGGGTCCAAACACTGAAGCTTTCTTT. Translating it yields CAWSQGPNTEAFF. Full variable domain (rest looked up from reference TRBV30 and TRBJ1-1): SQTIHQWPATLVQPVGSPLSLECTVEGTSNPNLYWYRQAAGRGLQLLFYSVGIGQISSEVPQNLSASRPQDRQFILSSKKLLLSDSGFYLCAWSQGPNTEAFFGQGTRLTVV.

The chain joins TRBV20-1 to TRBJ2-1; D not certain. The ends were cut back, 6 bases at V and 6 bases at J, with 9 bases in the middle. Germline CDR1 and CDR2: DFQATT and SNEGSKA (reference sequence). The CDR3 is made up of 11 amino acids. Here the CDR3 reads CSAPNPNEQFF. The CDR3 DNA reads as TGCAGTGCACCGAATCCCAATGAGCAGTTCTTC.

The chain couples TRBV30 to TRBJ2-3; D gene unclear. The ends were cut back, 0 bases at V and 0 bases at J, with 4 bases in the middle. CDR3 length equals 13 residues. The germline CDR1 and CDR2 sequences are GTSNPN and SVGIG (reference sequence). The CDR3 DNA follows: TGTGCCTGGAGTGTGAGCAGCACAGATACGCAGTATTTT. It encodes CAWSVSSTDTQYF.

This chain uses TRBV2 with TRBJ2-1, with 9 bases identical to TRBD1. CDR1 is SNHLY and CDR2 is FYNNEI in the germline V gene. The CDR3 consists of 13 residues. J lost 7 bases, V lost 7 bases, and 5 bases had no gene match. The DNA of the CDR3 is TGTGCCAGCATAGGGACAGGGAAGAATGAGCAGTTCTTC. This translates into CASIGTGKNEQFF.

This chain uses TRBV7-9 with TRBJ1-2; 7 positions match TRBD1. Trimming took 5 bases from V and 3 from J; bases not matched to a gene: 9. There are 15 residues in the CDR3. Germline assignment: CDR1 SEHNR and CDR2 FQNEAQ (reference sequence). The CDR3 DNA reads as TGTGCCAGCAGCCTCCGACAGGGAGGGGACTATGGCTACACCTTC. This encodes CASSLRQGGDYGYTF.

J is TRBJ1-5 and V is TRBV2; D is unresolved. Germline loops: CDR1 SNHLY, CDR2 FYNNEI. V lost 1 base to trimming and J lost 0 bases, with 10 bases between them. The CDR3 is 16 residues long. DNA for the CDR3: TGTGCCAGCAGTGAAGGGGTTAGTTATAGCAATCAGCCCCAGCATTTT. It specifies CASSEGVSYSNQPQHF.

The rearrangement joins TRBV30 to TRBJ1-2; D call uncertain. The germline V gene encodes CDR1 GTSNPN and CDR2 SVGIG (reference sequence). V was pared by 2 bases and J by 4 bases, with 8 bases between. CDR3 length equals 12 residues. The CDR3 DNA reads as TGTGCCTGGAGTTTTATGAGCTATGGCTACACCTTC. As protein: CAWSFMSYGYTF.